Listed here are 20 T cell receptor beta chains from one sample, sequenced in a study of shared clonotypes between healthy human individuals. Naivety among CD8 cells was defined by CD45RO negativity and positive CCR7 selection, thereby excluding terminally differentiated effector memory CD45RA+ cells. Data came from immunoSEQ multiplex PCR; TCRdb stores just in-frame clones and leaves some out. The repertoire has millions of clones, roughly 95% of them found once; the top ten carry more than 0.95%. Sequencing input: naive CD8+ T cells sorted from blood. The origin of the receptors is a man aged 18 to 30 in good health.

This chain links TRBV27 with TRBJ2-7; no firm D call. The CDR3 is 13 amino acids. With 10 bases removed from V and 2 bases from J, the gap between germline ends came to 15 bases. The germline V gene encodes CDR1 MNHEY and CDR2 SMNVEV (reference sequence). CDR3 region: CATRLGRTYEQYF. CDR3 sequence (DNA): TGTGCCACCAGACTGGGCAGAACCTACGAGCAGTACTTC.

The rearrangement joins TRBV11-2 to TRBJ2-3, with 7 bases fitting TRBD1. Trimming removed 6 bases from V and 3 bases from J; junction bases left unmatched: 9. CDR3 size: 15 residues. The V gene's germline CDR1 is SGHAT and CDR2 FQNNGV. The CDR3 reads CASRHRGAPTDTQYF. As DNA, the CDR3 is TGTGCCAGCAGACACAGGGGTGCCCCTACAGATACGCAGTATTTT.

This clone has a single count. The chain is built from TRBV7-9 and TRBJ2-1, with 11 positions matching TRBD2. The CDR3 totals 18 residues. Germline V gene sequence: CDR1 SEHNR, CDR2 FQNEAQ (reference sequence). Trimming took 5 bases from V and 2 from J; bases not matched to a gene: 11. CDR3 coding DNA: TGTGCCAGCAGCCATGGACTAGCGGGCGGGCCACCCTACAATGAGCAGTTCTTC. It specifies CASSHGLAGGPPYNEQFF.

The rearrangement uses TRBV6-6 and TRBJ2-2; D remains unclear. V gave up 5 bases and J gave up 3 bases, with 7 bases separating them. The germline V gene has CDR1 MNHNY and CDR2 SVGAGI (reference sequence). This CDR3 has 13 residues. The CDR3 reads CASSPLYTGELFF. In DNA, the CDR3 is TGTGCCAGCAGTCCACTTTACACCGGGGAGCTGTTTTTT.

The genes are TRBV11-2 and TRBJ2-6, with D unclear. The CDR3 is made up of 14 amino acids. Trimming stripped 4 bases from V and 1 base from J, with 5 bases between. The germline gives CDR1 SGHAT, CDR2 FQNNGV. The CDR3: CASSSISGANVLTF. Here the CDR3 DNA reads TGTGCCAGCAGCTCCATATCTGGGGCCAACGTCCTGACTTTC.

V and J are TRBV27 and TRBJ1-4; D unresolved. The V gene lost 3 bases and the J gene lost 7 bases, with 15 bases spanning the gap. The CDR3 is 15 amino acids. CDR1 is MNHEY, CDR2 SMNVEV, per germline (reference sequence). The CDR3, as DNA: TGTGCCAGCAGTTTCATGGGGATCAGAGCTGAAAAACTGTTTTTT. This translates into CASSFMGIRAEKLFF.

This rearrangement joins TRBV4-3 to TRBJ1-2, with D unclear. The CDR3 contains 17 residues. The germline V gene encodes CDR1 LGHNA and CDR2 YSLEER. Deletions cut 0 bases from V and 0 bases from J, with 14 bases between. The DNA for the CDR3 is TGCGCCAGCAGCCAAGATATTAGGCCAGGTGCTAACTATGGCTACACCTTC. It specifies CASSQDIRPGANYGYTF.

This chain uses TRBV7-9 with TRBJ2-7; possibly TRBD1 or TRBD2 for D (6 bases each). The CDR3 sequence is 15 residues long. Trimming shortened V by 5 bases and J by 9 bases, and 23 bases separated the two germline ends. Germline V gene data show CDR1 as SEHNR and CDR2 as FQNEAQ (reference sequence). This chain's CDR3 is CASSPAPGALASQYF. CDR3 nucleotides: TGTGCCAGCAGCCCGGCCCCGGGGGCGTTGGCGTCGCAGTACTTC. The whole variable domain, remainder taken from reference TRBV7-9 and TRBJ2-7, is DTGVSQNPRHKITKRGQNVTFRCDPISEHNRLYWYRQTLGQGPEFLTYFQNEAQLEKSRLLSDRFSAERPKGSFSTLEIQRTEQGDSAMYLCASSPAPGALASQYFGPGTRLTVT.

For this clone: This CDR3 is also generated by other DNA sequences in the sample. V usage is TRBV9 and J usage is TRBJ2-3, with D possibly TRBD2 on 5 matching bases. Trimming removed 4 bases from V and 2 bases from J, with 11 bases in between. Germline assignment: CDR1 SGDLS and CDR2 YYNGEE. This CDR3 is built from 14 residues. The CDR3 loop is CASSPSGTTDTQYF. CDR3 nucleotide sequence: TGTGCCAGCAGCCCCAGCGGAACCACAGATACGCAGTATTTT. The full variable domain, completed using reference TRBV9 and TRBJ2-3, is DSGVTQTPKHLITATGQRVTLRCSPRSGDLSVYWYQQSLDQGLQFLIQYYNGEERAKGNILERFSAQQFPDLHSELNLSSLELGDSALYFCASSPSGTTDTQYFGPGTRLTVL.

This chain uses TRBV5-8 with TRBJ2-2; 11 nucleotides line up with TRBD1. V shed 2 bases, J shed 3 bases, and the junction held 6 bases outside the gene matches. There are 17 residues in the CDR3. The germline V gene has CDR1 SGHTS and CDR2 YDEGEE. CDR3 region: CASSLRADRGHTGELFF. The CDR3 nucleotides are TGTGCCAGCAGCTTAAGGGCGGACAGGGGGCACACCGGGGAGCTGTTTTTT.

V gene TRBV4-3 combines with J gene TRBJ2-7, with 8 bases fitting TRBD2. The CDR3 consists of 16 residues. Germline loops: CDR1 LGHNA, CDR2 YSLEER. The V segment lost 0 bases and the J segment 0 bases; nucleotides outside the gene matches: 4. For the CDR3, the DNA is TGCGCCAGCAGCCAAGATATGGGGACTAGCTCCTACGAGCAGTACTTC. Its protein product is CASSQDMGTSSYEQYF.

The rearrangement uses TRBV19 and TRBJ1-5; no clear D gene. V was shortened by 8 bases and J by 3 bases, with 23 bases between the two germline ends. The CDR3 runs to 17 residues. CDR1 is LNHDA and CDR2 is SQIVND in the germline V gene (reference sequence). In DNA, the CDR3 is TGTGCCAGTGGTTCTCACCTCGGACCCTCGACCAATCAGCCCCAGCATTTT. It yields the protein CASGSHLGPSTNQPQHF.

The chain combines TRBV4-2 with TRBJ2-2; TRBD2 agrees at 7 bases. With 5 bases clipped from V and 4 bases from J, the junction kept 1 base outside the gene matches. Germline V CDR1 and CDR2: LGHNA, YNFKEQ. The CDR3 extends over 13 amino acids. CDR3 bases: TGTGCCAGCAGCTGGGGGGGCACCGGGGAGCTGTTTTTT. Its translation is CASSWGGTGELFF.

In regard to this clone: This CDR3 is also generated by other DNA sequences in the sample. The V and J genes are TRBV28 and TRBJ2-1, with 7 nucleotides matching TRBD2. The V gene's germline CDR1 is MDHEN and CDR2 SYDVKM. There are 14 residues in the CDR3. V shed 3 bases and J 4 bases; nucleotides not matched to a gene: 3. CDR3 sequence (DNA): TGTGCCAGCAGTTTCCGGGGGGTGTACAATGAGCAGTTCTTC. Amino acids: CASSFRGVYNEQFF. The entire variable domain, with the rest obtained from reference TRBV28 and TRBJ2-1, is as follows: DVKVTQSSRYLVKRTGEKVFLECVQDMDHENMFWYRQDPGLGLRLIYFSYDVKMKEKGDIPEGYSVSREKKERFSLILESASTNQTSMYLCASSFRGVYNEQFFGPGTRLTVL.

The V and J genes are TRBV10-1 and TRBJ2-2; D not certain. The CDR3 has 15 residues. The V end lost 3 bases, the J end lost 0 bases, and 8 bases lay between the germline ends. Germline CDR1 reads WNHNN; CDR2 reads SYGVQD (reference sequence). CDR3: CASSDGPSNTGELFF. DNA of the CDR3: TGCGCCAGCAGTGATGGTCCATCGAACACCGGGGAGCTGTTTTTT.

The chain recombines TRBV7-9 with TRBJ2-5; no clear D. V shed 5 bases and J shed 7 bases, with 11 bases lying between them. This CDR3 comprises 12 residues. Germline assignment: CDR1 SEHNR and CDR2 FQNEAQ (reference sequence). The CDR3 region has the DNA TGTGCCAGCAGCCCCCTGGAAGGGACCCAGTACTTC. Residues: CASSPLEGTQYF.

This rearrangement joins TRBV6-6 to TRBJ2-1, with 9 bases aligning to TRBD1. Germline trimming cut 0 bases from V and 4 bases from J; bases unmatched to any gene: 4. Germline loops: CDR1 MNHNY, CDR2 SVGAGI (reference sequence). CDR3 length: 16 residues. The CDR3: CASSYSVGQGYNEQFF. The CDR3, as DNA: TGTGCCAGCAGTTACTCGGTAGGACAGGGGTACAATGAGCAGTTCTTC.

This sequence joins TRBV6-6 and TRBJ2-1; 8 nucleotides align to TRBD1. CDR1 is MNHNY and CDR2 is SVGAGI in the germline V gene (reference sequence). J lost 5 bases, V lost 5 bases, and 5 bases had no gene match. The CDR3 is 14 amino acids. The CDR3 loop reads CASSQRTGNNEQFF. CDR3 DNA: TGTGCCAGCAGTCAGAGGACAGGGAACAATGAGCAGTTCTTC.

This clone was seen just once. The rearrangement links TRBV5-1 to TRBJ2-5; 7 bases align to TRBD2. CDR3 length: 15 amino acids. V dropped 2 bases and J dropped 2; count of bases not matched to a gene: 6. The germline V gene has CDR1 SGHRS and CDR2 YFSETQ. This CDR3 reads CASSFRLAEQETQYF. The CDR3 DNA follows: TGCGCCAGCAGCTTCCGACTAGCCGAACAAGAGACCCAGTACTTC.

The genes are TRBV7-6 and TRBJ1-6, with D possibly being TRBD1 (5 bases). Germline V gives CDR1 SGHVS, CDR2 FNYEAQ. This CDR3 has 15 residues. Trimming cost V 2 bases and J 9 bases, with 14 bases left between them. This CDR3 reads CASSLRGDTSSPLHF. Written as DNA, the CDR3 is TGTGCCAGCAGCTTAAGGGGAGACACCTCTTCACCCCTCCACTTT. The entire variable domain, with the rest obtained from reference TRBV7-6 and TRBJ1-6, is as follows: GAGVSQSPRYKVTKRGQDVALRCDPISGHVSLYWYRQALGQGPEFLTYFNYEAQQDKSGLPNDRFSAERPEGSISTLTIQRTEQRDSAMYRCASSLRGDTSSPLHFGNGTRLTVT.